The T cell receptor beta chain under discussion was sequenced for a study of beta chain features in type 1 diabetes. Study-wide points: VDJ junctions in type 1 diabetes patients carried more deletions and fewer insertions. Whatever favoring of shorter templates PCR might show would apply equally to patients and controls.

The authors sorted CD4+ naive, central memory, regulatory and stem cell-like memory cells via CD45RO/CCR7/CD25/CD127/CD95/CD27. Expressed TCRB transcripts were sequenced after all isolated RNA was converted to cDNA. This table comes from immunoSEQ multiplex PCR, and its TCRdb copy is limited to in-frame clones, with some not included. The repertoire holds 360,000 or so clones, around 19% seen once, with 0.035% to 0.05% in the top ten. Germline loops: CDR1 KGHSH, CDR2 LQKENI. V lost 3 bases to trimming and J lost 0 bases, with 9 bases between them. The CDR3 runs 15 residues. This clone was seen a handful of times. As yet, its antigen is unknown.

The sequence came from a woman aged 18-30 years in good health. Specimen: naive CD4+ T cells from blood. The V and J genes are TRBV18 and TRBJ2-1; D not certain. CDR3 sequence: CASSPLQDSYNEQFF. The DNA for the CDR3 is TGTGCCAGCTCACCTCTCCAGGACTCCTACAATGAGCAGTTCTTC.